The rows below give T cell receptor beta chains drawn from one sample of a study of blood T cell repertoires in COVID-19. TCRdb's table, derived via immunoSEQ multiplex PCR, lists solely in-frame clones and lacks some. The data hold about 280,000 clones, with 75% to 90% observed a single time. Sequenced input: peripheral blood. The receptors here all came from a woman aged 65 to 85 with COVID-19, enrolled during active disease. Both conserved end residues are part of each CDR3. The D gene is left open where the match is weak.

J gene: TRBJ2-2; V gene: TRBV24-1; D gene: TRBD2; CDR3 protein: CATSDSSGGVTGELFF
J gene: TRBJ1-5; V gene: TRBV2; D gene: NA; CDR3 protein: CASTKDGDNQPQHF
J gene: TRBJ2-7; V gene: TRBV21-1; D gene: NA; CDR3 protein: CASSGDRTSYEQYF
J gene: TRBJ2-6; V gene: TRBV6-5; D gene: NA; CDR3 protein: CASSWGLSGANVLTF
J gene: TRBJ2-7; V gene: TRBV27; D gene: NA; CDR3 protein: CASKPLRTSTFYEQYF
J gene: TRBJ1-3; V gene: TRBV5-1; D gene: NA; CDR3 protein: CASSSSSGNTIYF
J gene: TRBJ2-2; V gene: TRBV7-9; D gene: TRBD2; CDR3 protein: CASRPFAGGSGELFF
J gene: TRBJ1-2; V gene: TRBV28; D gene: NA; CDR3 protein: CASINRDTYGYTF
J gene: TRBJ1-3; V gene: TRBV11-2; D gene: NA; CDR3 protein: CASSFGRGSGNTIYF
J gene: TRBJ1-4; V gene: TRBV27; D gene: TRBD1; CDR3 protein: CASSSRQGGEKLFF
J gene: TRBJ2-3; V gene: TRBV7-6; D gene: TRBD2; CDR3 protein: CASSLAPSGGYTDTQYF
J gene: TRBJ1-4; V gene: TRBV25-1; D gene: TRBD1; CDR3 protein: CASSDSGQGNEKLFF
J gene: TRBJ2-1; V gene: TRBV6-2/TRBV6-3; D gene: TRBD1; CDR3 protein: CASSRGPGQGYNEQFF
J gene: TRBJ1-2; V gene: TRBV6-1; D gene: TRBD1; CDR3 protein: CASSEAGTGNGYTF
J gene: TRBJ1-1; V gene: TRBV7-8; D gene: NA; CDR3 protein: CASSAGGNTEAFF
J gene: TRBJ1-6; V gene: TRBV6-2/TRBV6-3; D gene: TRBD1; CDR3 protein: CASSGPPFTGTGFYSPLHF
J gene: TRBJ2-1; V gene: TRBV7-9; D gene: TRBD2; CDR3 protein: CASSFEGLGDEQFF
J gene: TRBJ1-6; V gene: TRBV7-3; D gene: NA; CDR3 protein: CASSLGGLNSPLHF
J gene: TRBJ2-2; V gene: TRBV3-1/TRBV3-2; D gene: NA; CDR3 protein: CASSQGFRGRELFF
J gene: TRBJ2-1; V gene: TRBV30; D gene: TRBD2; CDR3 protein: CAWSVTAGESVDYNEQFF
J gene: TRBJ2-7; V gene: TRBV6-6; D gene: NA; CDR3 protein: CASSNPGALGTYEQYF
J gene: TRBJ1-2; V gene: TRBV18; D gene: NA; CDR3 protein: CASSPGSAGYTF
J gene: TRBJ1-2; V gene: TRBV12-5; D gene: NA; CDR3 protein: CASGPPRVNYGYTF
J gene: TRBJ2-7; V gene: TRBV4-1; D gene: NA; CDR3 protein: CASSQPSGGGDEQYF
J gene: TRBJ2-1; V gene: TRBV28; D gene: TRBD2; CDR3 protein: CASSSGAGGLYNEQFF
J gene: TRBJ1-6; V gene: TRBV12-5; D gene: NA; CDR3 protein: CASGLTGGNSPLHF
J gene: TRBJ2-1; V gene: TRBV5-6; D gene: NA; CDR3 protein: CASSNGGRNEQFF
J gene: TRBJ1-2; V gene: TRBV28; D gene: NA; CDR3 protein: CASSLSGAYGYTF
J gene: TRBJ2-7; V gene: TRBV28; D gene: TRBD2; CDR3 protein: CASSFPGTRDEQYF
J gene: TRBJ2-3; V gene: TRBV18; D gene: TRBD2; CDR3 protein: CASSPGLATDTQYF
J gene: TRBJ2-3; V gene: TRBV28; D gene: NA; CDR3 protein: CASRPSRTDTQYF